This passage covers 22 T cell receptor beta chains from one sample sequenced in a study of coeliac disease. Some clones are missing from TCRdb's copy, which holds only in-frame ones; the method was immunoSEQ multiplex PCR. The sample contains a few thousand clones, around 50% of which appear only once. The sample taken for sequencing was intraepithelial lymphocytes from the gut. The receptors shown here come from a man aged 60 to 75 with celiac disease on a gluten-free diet.

The chain recombines TRBV25-1 with TRBJ1-3; 7 bases agree with TRBD1. Germline-derived CDR1 and CDR2 are MGHDK and SYGVNS. The CDR3 extends over 14 amino acids. V lost 7 bases, J lost 1 base, and 4 bases stayed unmatched. CDR3 amino acids: CASTMTGSGNTIYF. As DNA, the CDR3 is TGTGCCAGCACGATGACAGGGTCTGGAAACACCATATATTTT.

The V call is TRBV18, the J call TRBJ2-7; 9 bases line up with TRBD1. Per the germline V gene, CDR1 is KGHSH and CDR2 is LQKENI. The CDR3 consists of 15 residues. Trimming at V came to 4 bases and at J to 3 bases, leaving 7 bases not matched to a gene. As DNA, the CDR3 is TGTGCCAGCTCACAATCCGGGACAGGGCACTACGAGCAGTACTTC. This gives the protein CASSQSGTGHYEQYF. Using reference TRBV18 and TRBJ2-7 for the parts outside the CDR3, the full variable domain is NAGVMQNPRHLVRRRGQEARLRCSPMKGHSHVYWYRQLPEEGLKFMVYLQKENIIDESGMPKERFSAEFPKEGPSILRIQQVVRGDSAAYFCASSQSGTGHYEQYFGPGTRLTVT.

V and J are TRBV5-1 and TRBJ1-5; weak D call: TRBD1 (5 bases). Germline CDR1 reads SGHRS; CDR2 reads YFSETQ. The CDR3 length is 14 residues. V shed 4 bases and J shed 6 bases, with 14 bases lying between them. CDR3 nucleotides: TGCGCCAGCAGCCCCAACCACGGGGGTCAGCCCCAGCATTTT. Protein product: CASSPNHGGQPQHF. The full variable domain, in which reference TRBV5-1 and TRBJ1-5 provide the parts outside the CDR3, is KAGVTQTPRYLIKTRGQQVTLSCSPISGHRSVSWYQQTPGQGLQFLFEYFSETQRNKGNFPGRFSGRQFSNSRSEMNVSTLELGDSALYLCASSPNHGGQPQHFGDGTRLSIL.

The V and J genes are TRBV15 and TRBJ2-2; TRBD1 agrees at 8 bases. Looked up from germline, CDR1 is LNHNV and CDR2 is YYDKDF (reference sequence). V gave up 5 bases and J gave up 0 bases; unmatched junction bases: 8. The CDR3 loop spans 17 amino acids. Here the CDR3 reads CATSGRGTGANTGELFF. The CDR3 DNA sequence: TGTGCCACCAGCGGTCGAGGGACAGGAGCGAACACCGGGGAGCTGTTTTTT.

This clone was seen only a few times. V and J are TRBV10-3 and TRBJ2-3; 13 bases are a match to TRBD2. The CDR3 consists of 14 residues. J was trimmed by 2 bases and V by 10 bases; bases with no gene match: 3. In germline, CDR1 is ENHRY, CDR2 SYGVKD. This chain's CDR3 is CATGTSGTTDTQYF. The DNA for the CDR3 is TGTGCCACCGGGACTAGCGGGACCACAGATACGCAGTATTTT.

The DNA of the CDR3 is TGTGCCAGCTCACCATCGGGGGGGCTGGATGAAAAACTGTTTTTT. Translation gives CASSPSGGLDEKLFF. The chain has TRBV18 and TRBJ1-4; TRBD1 might be the D (6 bases). Germline-derived CDR1 and CDR2 are KGHSH and LQKENI. Trimming pared 2 bases from V and 6 bases from J, leaving 13 bases between. The CDR3 contains 15 residues.

The CDR3 protein is CASSFVRGSGNTIYF. The CDR3 DNA sequence: TGTGCCAGCAGTTTCGTCAGGGGTTCTGGAAACACCATATATTTT. The V gene is TRBV28, the J gene TRBJ1-3, with D possibly being TRBD1 (6 bases). Trimming pared 3 bases from V and 1 base from J, leaving 10 bases between. Germline assignment: CDR1 MDHEN and CDR2 SYDVKM. The CDR3 extends over 15 amino acids.

Concerning this clone: This sample also contains other DNA sequences that code for the same CDR3. The chain links TRBV30 to TRBJ1-5; 10 bases fit TRBD1. V gave up 1 base and J gave up 7 bases; unmatched junction bases: 4. The germline V gene has CDR1 GTSNPN and CDR2 SVGIG (reference sequence). This CDR3 region has 14 residues. In DNA form, the CDR3 reads TGTGCCTGGAGTGCGACAGGGGGCGGACAGCCCCAGCATTTT. It translates to CAWSATGGGQPQHF.

The chain employs TRBV5-1 and TRBJ2-1; 11 bases are shared with TRBD1. This CDR3 has 20 residues. V was pared by 3 bases and J by 0 bases, with 14 bases of the junction left unmatched. From germline, CDR1 is SGHRS and CDR2 YFSETQ. CDR3 nucleotide sequence: TGCGCCAGCAGCTATCCGGGACAGGGGGAAAGACCATTCTCCTACAATGAGCAGTTCTTC. This sequence encodes CASSYPGQGERPFSYNEQFF.

Only one count was recorded for this clone. The chain joins TRBV12-5 to TRBJ1-2; the match to TRBD1 covers 8 bases. Germline CDR1 LGHNT, CDR2 FRNRAP. The CDR3 spans 15 residues. Trimming cost V 1 base and J 5 bases; bases outside gene matches: 6. The DNA for the CDR3 is TGTGCTAGTGGTTTGGCAAGACAGGGGACTTATGGCTACACCTTC. It yields the protein CASGLARQGTYGYTF.

The J gene is TRBJ2-5, the V gene TRBV15; possible D gene TRBD2, 5 bases. The end of the DNA aligns better with TRBJ2-7, so the J call may be wrong. Per germline, CDR1 LNHNV and CDR2 YYDKDF (reference sequence). CDR3 length equals 13 residues. CDR3 sequence (DNA): TGTGCCACCAGCGACGGGGACTCCTACGAGCAGTACTTC. This gives the protein CATSDGDSYEQYF.

CDR3 sequence (DNA): TGTGCCAGCAGTTACGACAGGGTAGCGGAAAAACTGTTTTTT. It codes for CASSYDRVAEKLFF. V and J are TRBV2 and TRBJ1-4, with TRBD1 matching over 7 bases. The CDR3 sequence is 14 residues long. Trimming took 5 bases from V and 8 from J; bases not matched to a gene: 8. Germline assignment: CDR1 SNHLY and CDR2 FYNNEI.

V and J are TRBV27 and TRBJ1-6, with TRBD1 identical over 8 bases. The V gene's germline CDR1 is MNHEY and CDR2 SMNVEV (reference sequence). This CDR3 has 15 residues. The V gene end was trimmed by 4 bases and the J gene end by 7 bases; junction bases not matched to a gene: 6. As DNA, the CDR3 is TGTGCCAGCAGTTCGGAGACAGGGGACAATTCACCCCTCCACTTT. This gives the protein CASSSETGDNSPLHF.

The J gene is TRBJ2-5, the V gene TRBV7-9; 12 bases agree with TRBD2. CDR3 size: 16 residues. V dropped 2 bases and J dropped 5; count of bases not matched to a gene: 6. Germline loops: CDR1 SEHNR, CDR2 FQNEAQ (reference sequence). CDR3: CASSLPSGRAWETQYF. CDR3 DNA sequence: TGTGCCAGCAGCTTACCTAGCGGGAGGGCTTGGGAGACCCAGTACTTC.

This clone ranks as medium-sized. The rearrangement joins TRBV7-2 to TRBJ1-2; D gene unclear. The CDR3 sequence is 14 residues long. Germline V gene lookup returns CDR1 SGHTA and CDR2 FQGNSA. The V end lost 2 bases, the J end lost 4 bases, and 11 bases lay between the germline ends. The CDR3 DNA reads as TGTGCCAGCAGCTTATACCATCGGGGCTATGGCTACACCTTC. It codes for CASSLYHRGYGYTF.

This chain uses TRBV10-3 with TRBJ1-1; 11 nucleotides agree with TRBD1. Germline CDR1 ENHRY, CDR2 SYGVKD. The CDR3 consists of 15 residues. V was pared by 4 bases and J by 4 bases, with 5 bases of the junction left unmatched. CDR3 amino acids: CAISAAGTGGTEAFF. The CDR3, as DNA: TGTGCCATCAGTGCCGCCGGGACAGGGGGCACTGAAGCTTTCTTT.

Relative to its sample, this clone is large. In DNA form, the CDR3 reads TGCAGCGTTGAAGGGATCCAAACCAGCGGGGGCTACACCTTC. Its protein product is CSVEGIQTSGGYTF. J is TRBJ1-2 and V is TRBV29-1; no reliable D call. V lost 1 base and J lost 8, with 17 bases in between. This CDR3 has 14 amino acids. Germline-derived CDR1 and CDR2 are SQVTM and ANQGSEA.

This clone is labeled as large. The chain couples TRBV5-1 to TRBJ1-4, with D possibly being TRBD1 (5 bases). The CDR3 is 16 amino acids. Trimming took 4 bases from V and 3 from J, leaving 16 bases between them. Germline V gives CDR1 SGHRS, CDR2 YFSETQ. CDR3 in amino acids: CASSKDGQPANEKLFF. The CDR3 DNA follows: TGCGCCAGCAGCAAGGATGGACAACCCGCTAATGAAAAACTGTTTTTT.

Note on this clone: This specimen includes other DNA sequences encoding the same CDR3. The genes are TRBV18 and TRBJ2-7; perhaps TRBD2 as D (5 bases). The CDR3 runs 13 residues. Trimming took off 3 bases at V and 3 bases at J, with 9 bases between the two ends. The germline V gene encodes CDR1 KGHSH and CDR2 LQKENI. CDR3 loop: CASSPSGNYEQYF. Here the CDR3 DNA reads TGTGCCAGCTCACCGTCGGGGAACTACGAGCAGTACTTC. Supplemented by reference TRBV18 and TRBJ2-7, the full variable domain reads NAGVMQNPRHLVRRRGQEARLRCSPMKGHSHVYWYRQLPEEGLKFMVYLQKENIIDESGMPKERFSAEFPKEGPSILRIQQVVRGDSAAYFCASSPSGNYEQYFGPGTRLTVT.

The chain combines TRBV28 with TRBJ2-7, with TRBD1 identical over 12 bases. The CDR3 totals 17 residues. Germline CDR1 and CDR2: MDHEN and SYDVKM. The ends lost 6 bases at V and 5 bases at J; junction bases unmatched: 14. The CDR3 DNA follows: TGTGCCAGCAGCTCTACCGGGACAGGGGGCTGGGTGGACGAGCAGTACTTC. This translates into CASSSTGTGGWVDEQYF.

V and J are TRBV19 and TRBJ1-5, with 12 bases lining up with TRBD1. In germline, CDR1 is LNHDA, CDR2 SQIVND (reference sequence). The CDR3 extends over 15 amino acids. The ends lost 5 bases at V and 7 bases at J; junction bases unmatched: 6. CDR3 nucleotide sequence: TGTGCCAGTAGTTTCGGGACAGGGGGCGAACAGCCCCAGCATTTT. It translates to CASSFGTGGEQPQHF.

The J gene is TRBJ2-2, the V gene TRBV19; D unresolved. V lost 6 bases and J 0 bases, leaving 8 bases between the germline ends. The CDR3 loop spans 14 amino acids. CDR1 and CDR2 from the germline V gene are LNHDA and SQIVND (reference sequence). In nucleotides, the CDR3 is TGTGCCAGTAGAACAGCTACGAACACCGGGGAGCTGTTTTTT. This gives the protein CASRTATNTGELFF.